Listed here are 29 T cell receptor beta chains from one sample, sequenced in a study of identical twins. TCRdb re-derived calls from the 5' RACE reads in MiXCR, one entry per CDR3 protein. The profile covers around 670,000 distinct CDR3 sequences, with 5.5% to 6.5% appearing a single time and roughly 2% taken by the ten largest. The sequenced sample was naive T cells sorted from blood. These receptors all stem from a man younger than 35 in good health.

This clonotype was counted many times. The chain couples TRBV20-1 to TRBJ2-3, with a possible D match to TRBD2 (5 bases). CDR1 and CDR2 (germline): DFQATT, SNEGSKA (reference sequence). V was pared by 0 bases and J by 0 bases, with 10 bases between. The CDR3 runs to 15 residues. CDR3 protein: CSARDRLQSTDTQYF. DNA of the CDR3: TGCAGTGCTAGAGATCGACTACAGAGCACAGATACGCAGTATTTT.

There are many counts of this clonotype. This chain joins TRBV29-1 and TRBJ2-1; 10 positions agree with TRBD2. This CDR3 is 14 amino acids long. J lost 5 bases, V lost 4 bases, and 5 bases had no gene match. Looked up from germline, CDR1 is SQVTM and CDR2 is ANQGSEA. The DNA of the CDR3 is TGCAGCGTTGCTCCTAGCGGGAGCCACAATGAGCAGTTCTTC. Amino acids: CSVAPSGSHNEQFF.

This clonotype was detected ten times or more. As DNA, the CDR3 is TGCAGCGTAACACAGGGAGGCAATCAGCCCCAGCATTTT. It is translated as CSVTQGGNQPQHF. The gene calls are TRBV29-1 and TRBJ1-5; the D gene is possibly TRBD1 (6 bases). V lost 6 bases, J lost 2 bases, and 11 bases lay in between. This CDR3 comprises 13 residues. The germline V gene has CDR1 SQVTM and CDR2 ANQGSEA.

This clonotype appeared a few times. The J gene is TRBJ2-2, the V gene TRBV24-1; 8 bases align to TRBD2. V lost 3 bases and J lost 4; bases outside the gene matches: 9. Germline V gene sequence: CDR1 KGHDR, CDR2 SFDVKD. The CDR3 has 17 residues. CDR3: CATSDPRAGASTGELFF. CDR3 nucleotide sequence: TGTGCCACCAGTGATCCAAGAGCGGGAGCGAGCACCGGGGAGCTGTTTTTT.

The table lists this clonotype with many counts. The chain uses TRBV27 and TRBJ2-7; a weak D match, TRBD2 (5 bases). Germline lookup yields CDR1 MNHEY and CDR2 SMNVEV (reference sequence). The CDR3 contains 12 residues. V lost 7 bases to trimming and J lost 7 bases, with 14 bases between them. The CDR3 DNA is TGTGCCAGCACCGGATTCAGGAGGGAGCAGTACTTC. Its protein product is CASTGFRREQYF.

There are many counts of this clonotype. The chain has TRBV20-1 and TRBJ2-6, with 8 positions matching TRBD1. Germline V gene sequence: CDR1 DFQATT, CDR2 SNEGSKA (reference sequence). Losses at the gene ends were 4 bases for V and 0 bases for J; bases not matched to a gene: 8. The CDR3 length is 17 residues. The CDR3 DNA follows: TGCAGTGCTACGCCAGGGGGCCTTGTCTCTGGGGCCAACGTCCTGACTTTC. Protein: CSATPGGLVSGANVLTF.

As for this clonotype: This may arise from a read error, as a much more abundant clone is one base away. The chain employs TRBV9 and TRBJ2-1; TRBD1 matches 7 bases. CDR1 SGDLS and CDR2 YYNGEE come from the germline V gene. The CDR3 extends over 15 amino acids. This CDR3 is CASSAARDRDNEQSF. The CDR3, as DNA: TGTGCCAGCAGCGCAGCTAGAGACAGGGACAATGAGCAGTCCTTC.

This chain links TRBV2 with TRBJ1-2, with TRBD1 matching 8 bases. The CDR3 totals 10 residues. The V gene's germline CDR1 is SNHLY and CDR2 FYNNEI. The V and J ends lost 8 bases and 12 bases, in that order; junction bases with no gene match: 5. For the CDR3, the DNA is TGTGCCAGCCAGGACAGGGCAAACACCTTC. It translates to CASQDRANTF.

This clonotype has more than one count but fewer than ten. The DNA for the CDR3 is TGTGCCAGCTCTCCGACAGTCTCCTACAATGAGCAGTTCTTC. Protein: CASSPTVSYNEQFF. V usage is TRBV18 and J usage is TRBJ2-1, with D possibly matching TRBD1 (5 bases). The germline V gene has CDR1 KGHSH and CDR2 LQKENI. V was cut by 6 bases and J by 0 bases, with 9 bases left in between. The CDR3 loop spans 14 amino acids.

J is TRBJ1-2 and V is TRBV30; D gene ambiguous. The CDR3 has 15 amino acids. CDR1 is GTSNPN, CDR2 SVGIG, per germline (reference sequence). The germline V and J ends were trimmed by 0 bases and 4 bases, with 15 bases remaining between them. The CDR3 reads CAWSVLTLSSYGYTF. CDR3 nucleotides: TGTGCCTGGAGTGTACTAACGCTTTCCTCCTATGGCTACACCTTC.

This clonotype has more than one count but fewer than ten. CDR3 nucleotides: TGTGCCAGCAGCTTTGGGACTAGCGGGATGAGGGAGACCCAGTACTTC. This encodes CASSFGTSGMRETQYF. The chain carries TRBV5-4 and TRBJ2-5; TRBD2 matches at 13 bases. CDR1 SGHNT and CDR2 YYREEE come from the germline V gene (reference sequence). The CDR3 runs to 16 residues. V lost 2 bases to trimming and J lost 5 bases; unmatched junction nucleotides: 6. The complete variable domain, with remaining parts taken from reference TRBV5-4 and TRBJ2-5, reads ETGVTQSPTHLIKTRGQQVTLRCSSQSGHNTVSWYQQALGQGPQFIFQYYREEENGRGNFPPRFSGLQFPNYSSELNVNALELDDSALYLCASSFGTSGMRETQYFGPGTRLLVL.

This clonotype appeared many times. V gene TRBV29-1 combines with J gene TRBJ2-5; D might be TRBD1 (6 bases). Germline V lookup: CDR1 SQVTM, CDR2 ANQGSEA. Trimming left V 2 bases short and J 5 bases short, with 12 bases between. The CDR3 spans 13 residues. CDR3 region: CSVERQGRETQYF. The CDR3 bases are TGCAGCGTTGAAAGGCAGGGGCGGGAGACCCAGTACTTC.

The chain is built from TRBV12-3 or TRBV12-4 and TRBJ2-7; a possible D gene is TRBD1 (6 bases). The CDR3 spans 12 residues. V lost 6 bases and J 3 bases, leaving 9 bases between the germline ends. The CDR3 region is CASRNRVYEQYV. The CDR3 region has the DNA TGTGCCAGCAGGAACAGGGTCTACGAGCAGTACGTC.

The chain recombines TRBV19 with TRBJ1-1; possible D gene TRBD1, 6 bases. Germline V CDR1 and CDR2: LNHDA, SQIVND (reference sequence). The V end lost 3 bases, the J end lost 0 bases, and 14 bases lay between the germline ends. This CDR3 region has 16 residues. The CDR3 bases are TGTGCCAGTAGTATTTCCCGGACAGCCCTGAACACTGAAGCTTTCTTT. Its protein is CASSISRTALNTEAFF.

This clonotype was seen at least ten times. CDR3 loop: CSAPSRDRGNLYYGYTF. In DNA form, the CDR3 reads TGCAGTGCTCCATCGCGGGACAGGGGGAACCTTTACTATGGCTACACCTTC. This chain uses TRBV20-1 with TRBJ1-2; 11 bases match TRBD1. The CDR3 covers 17 residues. The germline V gene encodes CDR1 DFQATT and CDR2 SNEGSKA (reference sequence). The V and J ends lost 5 bases and 3 bases, in that order; junction bases with no gene match: 14.

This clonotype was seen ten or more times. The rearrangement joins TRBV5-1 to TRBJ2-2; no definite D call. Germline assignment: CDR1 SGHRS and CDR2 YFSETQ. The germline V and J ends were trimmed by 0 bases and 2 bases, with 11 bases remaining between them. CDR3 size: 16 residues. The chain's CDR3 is CASSLGFRGNTGELFF. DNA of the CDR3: TGCGCCAGCAGCTTGGGCTTTAGAGGAAACACCGGGGAGCTGTTTTTT.

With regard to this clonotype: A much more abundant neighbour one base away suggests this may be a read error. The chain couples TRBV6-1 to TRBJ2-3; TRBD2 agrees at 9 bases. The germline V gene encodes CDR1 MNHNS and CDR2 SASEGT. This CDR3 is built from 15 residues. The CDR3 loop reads CASSPRAGGTDTQCF. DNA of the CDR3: TGTGCCAGCAGTCCCCGAGCGGGAGGTACAGATACGCAGTGTTTT.

Written as DNA, the CDR3 is TGTGCCAGCAGCTTGGGTGTGACGTCGGGAGTGGCGCAGTATTTT. The encoded protein is CASSLGVTSGVAQYF. The V gene is TRBV7-2, the J gene TRBJ2-3; TRBD2 might be the D (6 bases). CDR1 is SGHTA and CDR2 is FQGNSA in the germline V gene. The V gene lost 3 bases and the J gene lost 10 bases, with 20 bases spanning the gap. The length of the CDR3 is 15 residues.

The CDR3 sequence is CASSWGQGIDSPLHF. The CDR3 DNA follows: TGTGCCAGCAGTTGGGGACAGGGCATCGACTCACCCCTCCACTTT. The chain carries TRBV25-1 and TRBJ1-6; the match to TRBD1 covers 9 bases. In germline, CDR1 is MGHDK, CDR2 SYGVNS. CDR3 length: 15 amino acids. J was trimmed by 10 bases and V by 5 bases; bases with no gene match: 9.

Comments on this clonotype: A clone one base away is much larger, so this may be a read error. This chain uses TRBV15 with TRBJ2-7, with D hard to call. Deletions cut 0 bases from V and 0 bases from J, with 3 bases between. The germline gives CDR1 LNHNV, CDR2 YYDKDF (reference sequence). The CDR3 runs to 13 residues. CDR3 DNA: TGTGCCACCAGCAGAGATTTCTCCTACGAGCAGTACTTC. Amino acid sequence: CATSRDFSYEQYF.

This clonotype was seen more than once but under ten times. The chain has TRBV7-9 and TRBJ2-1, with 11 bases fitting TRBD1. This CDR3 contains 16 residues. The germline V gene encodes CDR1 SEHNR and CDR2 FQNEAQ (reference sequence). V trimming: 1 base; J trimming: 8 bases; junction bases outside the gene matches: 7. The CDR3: CASSLGTGGVLDEQFF. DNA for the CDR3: TGTGCCAGCAGCTTAGGGACAGGGGGCGTTTTGGATGAGCAGTTCTTC.

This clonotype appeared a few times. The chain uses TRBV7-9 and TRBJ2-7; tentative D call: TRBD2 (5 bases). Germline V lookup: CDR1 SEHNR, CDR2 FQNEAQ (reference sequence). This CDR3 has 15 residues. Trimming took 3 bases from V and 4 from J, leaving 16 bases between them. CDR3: CASSLGDTTYYEQYF. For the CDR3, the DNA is TGTGCCAGCAGCTTGGGAGACACGACCTATTACGAGCAGTACTTC. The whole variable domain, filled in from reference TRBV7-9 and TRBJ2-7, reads DTGVSQNPRHKITKRGQNVTFRCDPISEHNRLYWYRQTLGQGPEFLTYFQNEAQLEKSRLLSDRFSAERPKGSFSTLEIQRTEQGDSAMYLCASSLGDTTYYEQYFGPGTRLTVT.

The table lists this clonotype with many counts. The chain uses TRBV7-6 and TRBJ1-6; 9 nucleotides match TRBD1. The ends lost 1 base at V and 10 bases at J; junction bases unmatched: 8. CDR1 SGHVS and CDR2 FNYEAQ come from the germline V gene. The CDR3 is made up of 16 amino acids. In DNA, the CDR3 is TGTGCCAGCAGCTTAGAAGTGGGACAGGGAAACTCACCCCTCCACTTT. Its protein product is CASSLEVGQGNSPLHF.

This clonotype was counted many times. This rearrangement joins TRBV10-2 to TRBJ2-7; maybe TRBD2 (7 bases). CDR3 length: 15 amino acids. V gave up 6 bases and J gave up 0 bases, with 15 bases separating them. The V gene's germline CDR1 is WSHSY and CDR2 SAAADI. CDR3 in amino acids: CASRGGGSNSYEQYV. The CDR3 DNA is TGCGCCAGCAGGGGAGGGGGAAGTAACTCCTACGAGCAGTACGTC.

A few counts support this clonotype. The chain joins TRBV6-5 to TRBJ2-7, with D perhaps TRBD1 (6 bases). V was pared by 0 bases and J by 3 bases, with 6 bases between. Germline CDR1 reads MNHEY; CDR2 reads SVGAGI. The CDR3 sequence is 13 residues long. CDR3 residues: CASSYSTGYEQYV. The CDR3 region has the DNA TGTGCCAGCAGTTACTCGACAGGCTACGAGCAGTACGTC.

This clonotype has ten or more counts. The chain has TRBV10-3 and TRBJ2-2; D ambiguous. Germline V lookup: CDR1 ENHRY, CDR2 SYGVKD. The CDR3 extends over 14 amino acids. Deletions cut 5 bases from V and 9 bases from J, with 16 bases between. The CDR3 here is CAISPNNSDRELFF. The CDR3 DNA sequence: TGTGCCATCAGTCCCAATAACTCGGACCGGGAGCTGTTTTTT.

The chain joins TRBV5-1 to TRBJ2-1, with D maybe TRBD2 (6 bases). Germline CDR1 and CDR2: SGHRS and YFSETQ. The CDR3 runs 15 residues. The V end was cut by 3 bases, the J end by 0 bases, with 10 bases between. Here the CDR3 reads CASSSGSRSYNEQFF. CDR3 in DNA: TGCGCCAGCAGCTCCGGGAGCCGCTCCTACAATGAGCAGTTCTTC.

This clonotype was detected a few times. This CDR3 is CASSLFGDTVAKNIQYF. CDR3 DNA: TGTGCCAGCAGCTTATTCGGCGACACAGTAGCCAAAAACATTCAGTACTTC. The chain links TRBV5-6 to TRBJ2-4, with D unclear. The germline V and J ends were trimmed by 2 bases and 0 bases, with 15 bases remaining between them. Per germline, CDR1 SGHDT and CDR2 YYEEEE. CDR3 size: 17 residues.

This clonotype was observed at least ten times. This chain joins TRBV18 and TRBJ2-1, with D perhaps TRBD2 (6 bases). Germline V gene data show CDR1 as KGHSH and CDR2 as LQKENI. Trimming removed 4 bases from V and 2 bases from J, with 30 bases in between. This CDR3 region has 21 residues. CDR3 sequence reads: CASSLKRVAGPPQLPYNEQFF. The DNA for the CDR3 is TGTGCCAGCTCACTCAAAAGGGTGGCGGGACCCCCCCAGCTTCCCTACAATGAGCAGTTCTTC.